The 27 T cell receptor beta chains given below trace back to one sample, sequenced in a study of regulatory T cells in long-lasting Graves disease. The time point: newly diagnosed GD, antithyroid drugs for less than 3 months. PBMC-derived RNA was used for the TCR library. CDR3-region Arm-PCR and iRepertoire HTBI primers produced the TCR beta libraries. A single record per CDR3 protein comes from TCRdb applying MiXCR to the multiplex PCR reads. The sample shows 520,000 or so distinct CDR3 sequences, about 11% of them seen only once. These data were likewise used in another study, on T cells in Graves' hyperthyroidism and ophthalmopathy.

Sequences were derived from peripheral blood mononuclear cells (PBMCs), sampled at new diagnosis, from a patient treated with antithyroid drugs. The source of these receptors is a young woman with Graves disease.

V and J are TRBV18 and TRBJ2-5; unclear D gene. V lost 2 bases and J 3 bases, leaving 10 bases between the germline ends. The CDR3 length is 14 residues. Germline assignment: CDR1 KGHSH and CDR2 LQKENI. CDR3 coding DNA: TGTGCCAGCTCACCATCCGTGGGGAAAGAGACCCAGTACTTC. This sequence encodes CASSPSVGKETQYF.

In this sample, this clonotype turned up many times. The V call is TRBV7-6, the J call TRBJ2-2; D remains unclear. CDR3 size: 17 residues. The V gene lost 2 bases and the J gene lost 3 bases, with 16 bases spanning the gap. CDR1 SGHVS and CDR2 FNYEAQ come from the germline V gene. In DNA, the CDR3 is TGTGCCAGCAGCTTACCCGAGAGTAGCTCCGACACCGGGGAGCTGTTTTTT. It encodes CASSLPESSSDTGELFF.

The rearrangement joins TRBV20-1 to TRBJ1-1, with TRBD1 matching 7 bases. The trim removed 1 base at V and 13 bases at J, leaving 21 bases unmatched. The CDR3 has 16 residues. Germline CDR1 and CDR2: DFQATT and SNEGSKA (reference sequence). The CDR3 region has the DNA TGCAGTGCTAGAGTCCCAGGATCATATAGGGGGCTTCGTTGTTTCTTT. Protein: CSARVPGSYRGLRCFF.

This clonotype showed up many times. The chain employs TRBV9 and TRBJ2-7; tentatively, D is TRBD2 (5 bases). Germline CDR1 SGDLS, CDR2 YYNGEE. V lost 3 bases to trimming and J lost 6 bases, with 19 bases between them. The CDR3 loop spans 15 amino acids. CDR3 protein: CASSASAVFPGEQYF. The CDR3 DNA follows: TGTGCCAGCAGCGCGTCAGCGGTTTTTCCGGGCGAGCAGTACTTC.

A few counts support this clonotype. The CDR3 sequence is CAISETGMASNQPQHF. In DNA, the CDR3 is TGTGCCATCAGTGAGACAGGGATGGCAAGCAATCAGCCCCAGCATTTT. The chain has TRBV10-3 and TRBJ1-5, with D perhaps matching TRBD1 (6 bases). The CDR3 sequence is 16 residues long. Germline CDR1 ENHRY, CDR2 SYGVKD. V dropped 2 bases and J dropped 1 base, with 12 bases sitting between them.

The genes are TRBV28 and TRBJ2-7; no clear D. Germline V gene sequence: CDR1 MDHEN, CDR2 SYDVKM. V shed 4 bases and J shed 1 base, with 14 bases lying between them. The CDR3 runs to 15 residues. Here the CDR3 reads CASSYFGLFSYEQYF. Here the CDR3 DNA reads TGTGCCAGCAGTTATTTCGGGCTCTTTTCCTACGAGCAGTACTTC.

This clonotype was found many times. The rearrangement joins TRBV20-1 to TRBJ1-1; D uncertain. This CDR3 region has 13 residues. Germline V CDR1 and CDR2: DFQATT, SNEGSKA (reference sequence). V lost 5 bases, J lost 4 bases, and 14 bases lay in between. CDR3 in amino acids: CSALDGVLTEAFF. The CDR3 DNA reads TGCAGTGCTCTCGACGGAGTCCTCACTGAAGCTTTCTTT.

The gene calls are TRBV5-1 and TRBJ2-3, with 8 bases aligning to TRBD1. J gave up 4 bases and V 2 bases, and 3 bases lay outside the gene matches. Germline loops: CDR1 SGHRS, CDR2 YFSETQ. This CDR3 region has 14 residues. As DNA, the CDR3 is TGCGCCAGCAGCTTACAGGGGGAGGCAGATACGCAGTATTTT. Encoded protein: CASSLQGEADTQYF.

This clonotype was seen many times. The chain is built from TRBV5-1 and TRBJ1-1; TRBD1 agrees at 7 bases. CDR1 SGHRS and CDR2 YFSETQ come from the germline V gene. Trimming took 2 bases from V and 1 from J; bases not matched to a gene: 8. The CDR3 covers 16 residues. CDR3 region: CASSFAGTAENTEAFF. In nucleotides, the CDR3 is TGCGCCAGCAGCTTCGCCGGGACAGCGGAGAACACTGAAGCTTTCTTT.

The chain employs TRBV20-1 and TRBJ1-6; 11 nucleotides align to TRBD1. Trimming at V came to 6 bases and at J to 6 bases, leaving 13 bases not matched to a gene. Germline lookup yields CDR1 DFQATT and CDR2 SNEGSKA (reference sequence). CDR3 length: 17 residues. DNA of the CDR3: TGCAGTGCCTTCCGGGACAGGGGGATTGGGGGTAATTCACCCCTCCACTTT. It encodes CSAFRDRGIGGNSPLHF.

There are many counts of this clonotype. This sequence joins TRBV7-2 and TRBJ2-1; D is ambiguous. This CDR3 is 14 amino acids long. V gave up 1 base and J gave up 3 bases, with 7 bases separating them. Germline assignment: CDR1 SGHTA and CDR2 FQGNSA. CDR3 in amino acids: CASSLGGIYNEQFF. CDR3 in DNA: TGTGCCAGCAGCTTAGGCGGAATCTACAATGAGCAGTTCTTC.

The CDR3 is CASLNRDTGELFF. DNA for the CDR3: TGTGCCAGCTTGAACAGGGACACCGGGGAGCTGTTTTTT. J is TRBJ2-2 and V is TRBV25-1; D might be TRBD1 (6 bases). V gave up 8 bases and J gave up 3 bases, with 10 bases separating them. CDR1 is MGHDK, CDR2 SYGVNS, per germline. The CDR3 sequence is 13 residues long.

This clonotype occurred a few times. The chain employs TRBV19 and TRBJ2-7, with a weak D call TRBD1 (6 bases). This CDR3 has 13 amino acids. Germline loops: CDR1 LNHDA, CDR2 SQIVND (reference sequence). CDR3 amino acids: CATRGFDSYEQYF. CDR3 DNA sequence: TGTGCGACAAGGGGGTTTGACTCCTACGAGCAGTACTTC.

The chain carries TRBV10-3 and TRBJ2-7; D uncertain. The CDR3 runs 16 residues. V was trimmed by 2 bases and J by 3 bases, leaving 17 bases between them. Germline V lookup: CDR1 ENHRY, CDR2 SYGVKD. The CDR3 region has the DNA TGTGCCATCAGTGAGACGGATACCAGAAGATACTACGAGCAGTACTTC. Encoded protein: CAISETDTRRYYEQYF.

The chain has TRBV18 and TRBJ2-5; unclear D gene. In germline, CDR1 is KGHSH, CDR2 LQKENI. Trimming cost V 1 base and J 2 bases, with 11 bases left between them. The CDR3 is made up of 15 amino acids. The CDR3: CASSPQGKGQETQYF. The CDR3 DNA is TGTGCCAGCTCACCACAGGGAAAGGGACAAGAGACCCAGTACTTC.

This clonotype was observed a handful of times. CDR3: CASSFSGAILNTEAFF. CDR3 nucleotide sequence: TGTGCCAGCAGTTTCTCAGGGGCGATCCTTAACACTGAAGCTTTCTTT. This chain joins TRBV12-3 or TRBV12-4 and TRBJ1-1; perhaps TRBD1 as D (6 bases). This CDR3 is built from 16 residues. V lost 3 bases, J lost 2 bases, and 16 bases lay in between.

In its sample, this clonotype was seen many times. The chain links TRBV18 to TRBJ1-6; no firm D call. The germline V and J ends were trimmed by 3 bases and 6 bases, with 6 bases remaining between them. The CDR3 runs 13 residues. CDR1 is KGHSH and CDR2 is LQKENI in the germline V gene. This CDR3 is CASSPVGNSPLHF. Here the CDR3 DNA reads TGTGCCAGCTCACCGGTTGGTAATTCACCCCTCCACTTT.

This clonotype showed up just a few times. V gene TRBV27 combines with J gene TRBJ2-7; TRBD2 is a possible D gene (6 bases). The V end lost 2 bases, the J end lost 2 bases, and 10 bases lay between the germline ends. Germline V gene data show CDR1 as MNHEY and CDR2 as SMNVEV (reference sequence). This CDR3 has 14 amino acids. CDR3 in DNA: TGTGCCAGCAGTTTAGTGGAGGGTCCCTACGAGCAGTACTTC. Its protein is CASSLVEGPYEQYF.

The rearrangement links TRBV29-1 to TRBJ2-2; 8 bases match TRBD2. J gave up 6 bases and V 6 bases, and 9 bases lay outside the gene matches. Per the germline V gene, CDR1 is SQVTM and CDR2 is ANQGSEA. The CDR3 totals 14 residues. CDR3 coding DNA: TGCAGCGTCGCCCCGGGGGGGAGGGCCGGGGAGCTGTTTTTT. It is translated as CSVAPGGRAGELFF.

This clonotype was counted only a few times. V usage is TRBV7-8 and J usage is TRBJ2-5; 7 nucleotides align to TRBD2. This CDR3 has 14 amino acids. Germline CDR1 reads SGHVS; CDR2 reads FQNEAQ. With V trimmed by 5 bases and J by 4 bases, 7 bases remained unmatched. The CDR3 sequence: CASSRQSGGETQYF. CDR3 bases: TGTGCCAGCAGCCGACAATCGGGAGGAGAGACCCAGTACTTC. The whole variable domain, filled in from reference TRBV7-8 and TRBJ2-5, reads GAGVSQSPRYKVAKRGQDVALRCDPISGHVSLFWYQQALGQGPEFLTYFQNEAQLDKSGLPSDRFFAERPEGSVSTLKIQRTQQEDSAVYLCASSRQSGGETQYFGPGTRLLVL.

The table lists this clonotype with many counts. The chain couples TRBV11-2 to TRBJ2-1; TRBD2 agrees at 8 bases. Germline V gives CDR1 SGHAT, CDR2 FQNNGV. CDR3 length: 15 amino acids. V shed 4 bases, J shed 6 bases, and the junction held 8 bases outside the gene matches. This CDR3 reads CASSSPRGRSNEQFF. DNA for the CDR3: TGTGCCAGCAGCTCCCCACGCGGGAGGTCCAATGAGCAGTTCTTC.

The CDR3 protein is CSARPSGRSSYEQYF. CDR3 coding DNA: TGCAGTGCTAGGCCTAGCGGGCGCAGCTCCTACGAGCAGTACTTC. The chain recombines TRBV20-1 with TRBJ2-7, with 8 bases that match TRBD2. Germline values: CDR1 DFQATT, CDR2 SNEGSKA (reference sequence). The ends lost 3 bases at V and 0 bases at J; junction bases unmatched: 7. The length of the CDR3 is 15 residues.

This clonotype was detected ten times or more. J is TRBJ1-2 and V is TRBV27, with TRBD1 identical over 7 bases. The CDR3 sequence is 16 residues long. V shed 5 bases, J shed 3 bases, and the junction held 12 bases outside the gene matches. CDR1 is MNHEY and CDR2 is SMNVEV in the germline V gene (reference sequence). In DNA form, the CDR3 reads TGTGCCAGCAGTACCTTCCCGACAGGGACAGACTATGGCTACACCTTC. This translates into CASSTFPTGTDYGYTF.

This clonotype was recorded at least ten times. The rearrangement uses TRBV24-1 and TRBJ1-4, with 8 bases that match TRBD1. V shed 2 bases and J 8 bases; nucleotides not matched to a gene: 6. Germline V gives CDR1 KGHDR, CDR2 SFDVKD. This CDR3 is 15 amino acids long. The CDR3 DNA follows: TGTGCCACCAGTGATTCCGGGACAGGTTGGGAAAAACTGTTTTTT. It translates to CATSDSGTGWEKLFF.

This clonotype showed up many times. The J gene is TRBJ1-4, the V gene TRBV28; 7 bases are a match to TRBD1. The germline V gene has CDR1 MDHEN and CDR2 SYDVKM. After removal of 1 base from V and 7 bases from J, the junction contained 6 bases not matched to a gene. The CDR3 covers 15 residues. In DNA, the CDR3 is TGTGCCAGCAGTTTATTAAGGGGGCTTGGTGAAAAACTGTTTTTT. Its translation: CASSLLRGLGEKLFF.

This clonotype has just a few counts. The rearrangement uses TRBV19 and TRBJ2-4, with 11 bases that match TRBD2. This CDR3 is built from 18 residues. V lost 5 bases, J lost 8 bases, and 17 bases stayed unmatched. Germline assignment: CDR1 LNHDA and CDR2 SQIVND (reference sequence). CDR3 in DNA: TGTGCCAGTAGTCCCCGCCATAGCGGGAGGGCCGCCGAGGACATTCAGTACTTC. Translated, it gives CASSPRHSGRAAEDIQYF.

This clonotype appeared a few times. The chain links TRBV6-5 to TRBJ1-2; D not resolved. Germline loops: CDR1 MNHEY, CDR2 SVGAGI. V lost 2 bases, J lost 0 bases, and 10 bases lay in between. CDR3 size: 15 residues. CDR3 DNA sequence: TGTGCCAGCAGTTACGTGGCAACTGCTAACTATGGCTACACCTTC. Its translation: CASSYVATANYGYTF.